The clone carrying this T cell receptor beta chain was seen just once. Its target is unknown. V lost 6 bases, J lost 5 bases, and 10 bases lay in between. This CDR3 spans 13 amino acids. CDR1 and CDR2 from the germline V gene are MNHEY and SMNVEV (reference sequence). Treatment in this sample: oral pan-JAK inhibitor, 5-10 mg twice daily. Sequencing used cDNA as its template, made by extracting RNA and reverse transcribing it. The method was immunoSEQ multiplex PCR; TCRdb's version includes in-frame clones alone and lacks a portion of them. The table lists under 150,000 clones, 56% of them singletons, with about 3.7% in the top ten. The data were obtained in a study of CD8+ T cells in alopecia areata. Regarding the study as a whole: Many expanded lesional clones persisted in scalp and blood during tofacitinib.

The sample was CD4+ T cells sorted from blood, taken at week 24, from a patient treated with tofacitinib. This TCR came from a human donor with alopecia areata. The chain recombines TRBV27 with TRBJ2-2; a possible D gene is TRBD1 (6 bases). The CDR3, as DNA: TGTGCCAGCAGCGCACAGGGAACCGGGGAGCTGTTTTTT. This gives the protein CASSAQGTGELFF.